The rows below give T cell receptor beta chains drawn from one sample of a study of T cell responses to AZD1222 COVID-19 vaccine. Clones were sequenced by immunoSEQ multiplex PCR, and TCRdb holds only the in-frame ones, with some missing. This sample carries 100,000 or so clones, just under 90% of them seen once, and the ten largest clones take 15%. The sequenced sample was peripheral blood, obtained on day 0 of AZD1222 vaccination. The receptors here all came from an adult in good health. CDR3s include the opening cysteine and the closing phenylalanine or tryptophan. A D gene is named only where the DNA matches it firmly.

j_call d_call v_call cdr3_nt cdr3_aa
TRBJ2-7 TRBD1 TRBV5-1 TGCGCCAGCAGAAGGACAGGGGCCGAGCAGTACTTC CASRRTGAEQYF
TRBJ2-3 . TRBV19 TGTGCCAGTAGTATAGAGTCTAACGGAGATACGCAGTATTTT CASSIESNGDTQYF
TRBJ1-1 . TRBV6-5 TGTGCCACCGGGGTTGGGCTGGGAGCTTTCTTT CATGVGLGAFF
TRBJ2-2 . TRBV3-1/TRBV3-2 TGTGCCAGCAGCCAGGGACTCCTGCCGGCCGGGGAGCTGTTTTTT CASSQGLLPAGELFF
TRBJ1-1 . TRBV18 TGTGCCAGCTCACCGGGATTACGGATCCGATCTCCCGAAGCTTTCTTT CASSPGLRIRSPEAFF
TRBJ1-6 . TRBV19 TGTGCCAGTAGTCCCATTTTCCGGGGGCAGAATTCACCCCTCCACTTT CASSPIFRGQNSPLHF
TRBJ1-1 . TRBV10-3 TGTGCCATCAGTGAGGGTGAGGGTTCCACTGAAGCTTTCTTT CAISEGEGSTEAFF
TRBJ1-2 TRBD1 TRBV19 TGTGCCAGTAAAAGACAGGGGGCTTTGGATTCCTATGGCTACACCTTC CASKRQGALDSYGYTF
TRBJ1-4 TRBD1 TRBV5-1 TGCGCCAGCAGCTTCGGGACAGACTATCTTGAAAAACTGTTTTTT CASSFGTDYLEKLFF
TRBJ1-3 TRBD1 TRBV7-8 TGTGCCAGCAGCTTAGCGGGAGGGGGCTCGAGTTCTGGAAACACCATATATTTT CASSLAGGGSSSGNTIYF
TRBJ1-6 . TRBV19 TGTGCCAGTAGTGAACAGGGCTCCTATAATTCACCCCTCCACTTT CASSEQGSYNSPLHF
TRBJ1-3 . TRBV18 TGTGCCAGCTCACAACCGGGATATCTAGGTGGAAACACCATATATTTT CASSQPGYLGGNTIYF
TRBJ2-3 . TRBV7-8 TGTGCCAGCAGCTTCGGTCGCACAGATACGCAGTATTTT CASSFGRTDTQYF